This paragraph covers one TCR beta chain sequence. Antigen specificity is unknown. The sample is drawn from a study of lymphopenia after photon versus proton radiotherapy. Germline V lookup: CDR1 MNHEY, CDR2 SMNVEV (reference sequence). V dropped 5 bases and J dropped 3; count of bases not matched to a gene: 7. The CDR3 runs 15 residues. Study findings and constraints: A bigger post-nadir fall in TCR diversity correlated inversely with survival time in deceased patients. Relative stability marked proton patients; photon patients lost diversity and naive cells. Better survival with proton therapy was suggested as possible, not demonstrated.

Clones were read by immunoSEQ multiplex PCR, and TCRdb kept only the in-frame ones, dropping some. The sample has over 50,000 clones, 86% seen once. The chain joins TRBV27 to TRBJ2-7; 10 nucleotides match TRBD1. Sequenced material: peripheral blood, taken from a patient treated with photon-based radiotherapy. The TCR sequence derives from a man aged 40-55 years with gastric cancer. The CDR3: CASSKGTGDVYEQYF. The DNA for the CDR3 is TGTGCCAGCAGTAAGGGGACAGGGGACGTCTACGAGCAGTACTTC.